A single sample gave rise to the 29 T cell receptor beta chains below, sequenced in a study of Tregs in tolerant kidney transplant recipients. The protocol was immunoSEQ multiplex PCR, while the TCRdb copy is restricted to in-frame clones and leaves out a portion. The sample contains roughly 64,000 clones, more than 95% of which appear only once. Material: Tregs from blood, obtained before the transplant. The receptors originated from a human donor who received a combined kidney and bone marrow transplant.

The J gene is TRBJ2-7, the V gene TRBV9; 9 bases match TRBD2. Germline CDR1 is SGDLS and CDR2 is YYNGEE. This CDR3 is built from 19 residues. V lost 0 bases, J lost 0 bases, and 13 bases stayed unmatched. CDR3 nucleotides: TGTGCCAGCAGCGTAGGAGGGCGGGAGGGAGACCCTAGCTCCTACGAGCAGTACTTC. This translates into CASSVGGREGDPSSYEQYF.

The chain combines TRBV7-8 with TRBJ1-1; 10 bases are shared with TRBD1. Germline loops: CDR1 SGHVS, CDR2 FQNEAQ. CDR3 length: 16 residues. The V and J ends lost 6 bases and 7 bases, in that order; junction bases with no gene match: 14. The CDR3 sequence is CASSRIGQGGSGEAFF. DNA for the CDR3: TGTGCCAGCAGTCGAATTGGACAGGGGGGTTCTGGTGAAGCTTTCTTT.

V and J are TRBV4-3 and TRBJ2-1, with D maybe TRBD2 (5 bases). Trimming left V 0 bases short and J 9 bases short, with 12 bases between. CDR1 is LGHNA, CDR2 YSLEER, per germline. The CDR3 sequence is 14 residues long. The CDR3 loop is CASSQDSASLEQFF. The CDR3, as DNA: TGCGCCAGCAGCCAAGATTCAGCTAGCCTTGAGCAGTTCTTC.

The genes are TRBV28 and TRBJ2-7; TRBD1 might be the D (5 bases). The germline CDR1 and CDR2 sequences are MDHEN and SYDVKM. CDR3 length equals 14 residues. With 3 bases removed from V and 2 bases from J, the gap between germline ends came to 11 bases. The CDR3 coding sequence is TGTGCCAGCAGTTTTAGGCAGGGTACCTACGAGCAGTACTTC. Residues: CASSFRQGTYEQYF.

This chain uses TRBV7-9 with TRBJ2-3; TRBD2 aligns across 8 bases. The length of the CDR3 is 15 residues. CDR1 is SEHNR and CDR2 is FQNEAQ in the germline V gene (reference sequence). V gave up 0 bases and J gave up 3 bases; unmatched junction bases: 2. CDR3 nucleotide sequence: TGTGCCAGCAGCTTAGCTAGCGGGGCGACAGATACGCAGTATTTT. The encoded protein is CASSLASGATDTQYF.

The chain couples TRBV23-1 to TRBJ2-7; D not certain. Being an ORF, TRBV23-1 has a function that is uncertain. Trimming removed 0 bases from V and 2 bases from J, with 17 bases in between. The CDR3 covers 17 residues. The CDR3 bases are TGCGCCAGCAGTCAATCGATTCCCAGTCCACACCCCTACGAGCAGTACTTC. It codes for CASSQSIPSPHPYEQYF.

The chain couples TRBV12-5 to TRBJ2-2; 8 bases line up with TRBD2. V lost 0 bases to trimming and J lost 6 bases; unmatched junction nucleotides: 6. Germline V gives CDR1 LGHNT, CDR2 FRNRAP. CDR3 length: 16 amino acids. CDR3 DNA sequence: TGTGCTAGTGGTTTGGTACTAGCGGAGGGGTCCGGGGAGCTGTTTTTT. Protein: CASGLVLAEGSGELFF.

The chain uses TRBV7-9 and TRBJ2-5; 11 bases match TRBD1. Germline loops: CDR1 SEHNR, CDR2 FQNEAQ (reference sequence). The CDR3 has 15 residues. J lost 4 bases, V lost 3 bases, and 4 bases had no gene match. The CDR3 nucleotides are TGTGCCAGCAGCTTTGGACAGGGGGCAAGAGAGACCCAGTACTTC. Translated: CASSFGQGARETQYF.

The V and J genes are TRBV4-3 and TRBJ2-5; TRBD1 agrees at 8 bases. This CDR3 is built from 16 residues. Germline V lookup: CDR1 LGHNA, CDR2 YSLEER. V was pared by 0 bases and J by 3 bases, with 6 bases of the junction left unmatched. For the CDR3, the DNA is TGCGCCAGCAGCCAAGAGATAGGGACAGGAGAAGAGACCCAGTACTTC. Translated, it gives CASSQEIGTGEETQYF.

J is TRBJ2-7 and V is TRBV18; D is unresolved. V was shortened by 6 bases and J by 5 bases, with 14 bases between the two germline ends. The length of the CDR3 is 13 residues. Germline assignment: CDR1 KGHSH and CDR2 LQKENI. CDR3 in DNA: TGTGCCAGCTCCCCCTCGACCAGGAACGAGCAGTACTTC. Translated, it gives CASSPSTRNEQYF.

The CDR3 DNA reads as TGTGCCAGCAGCTTCATCAAAGAGACCCAGTACTTC. Translating it yields CASSFIKETQYF. V is TRBV5-8 and J is TRBJ2-5; D ambiguous. Trimming took 2 bases from V and 3 from J, leaving 5 bases between them. This CDR3 spans 12 amino acids. Germline CDR1 SGHTS, CDR2 YDEGEE.

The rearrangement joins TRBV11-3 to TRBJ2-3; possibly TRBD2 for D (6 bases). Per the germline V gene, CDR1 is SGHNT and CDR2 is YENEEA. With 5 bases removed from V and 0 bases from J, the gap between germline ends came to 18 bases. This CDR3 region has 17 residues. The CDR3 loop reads CASSLGYGGSSTDTQYF. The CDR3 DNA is TGTGCCAGCAGCCTAGGTTACGGGGGTTCTAGCACAGATACGCAGTATTTT.

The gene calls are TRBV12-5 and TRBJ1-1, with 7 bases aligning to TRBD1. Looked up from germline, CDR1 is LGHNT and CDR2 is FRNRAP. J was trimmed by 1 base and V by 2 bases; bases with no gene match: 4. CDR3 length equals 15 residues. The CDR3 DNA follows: TGTGCTAGTGGTTTGAGGGCAGGGGGGAACACTGAAGCTTTCTTT. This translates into CASGLRAGGNTEAFF.

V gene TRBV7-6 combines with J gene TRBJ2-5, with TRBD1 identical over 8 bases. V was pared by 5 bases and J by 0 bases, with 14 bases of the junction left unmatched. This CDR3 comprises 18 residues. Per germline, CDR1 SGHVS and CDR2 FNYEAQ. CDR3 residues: CASSSNVRRGPHQETQYF. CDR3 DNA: TGTGCCAGCAGCAGTAACGTGCGCAGGGGGCCCCACCAAGAGACCCAGTACTTC.

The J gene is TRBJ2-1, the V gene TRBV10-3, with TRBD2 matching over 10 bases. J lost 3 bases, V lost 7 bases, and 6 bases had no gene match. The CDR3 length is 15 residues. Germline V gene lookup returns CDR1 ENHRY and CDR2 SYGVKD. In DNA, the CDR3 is TGTGCCATCAAGGAGAGCGGGAGGGGCTACAATGAGCAGTTCTTC. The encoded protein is CAIKESGRGYNEQFF.

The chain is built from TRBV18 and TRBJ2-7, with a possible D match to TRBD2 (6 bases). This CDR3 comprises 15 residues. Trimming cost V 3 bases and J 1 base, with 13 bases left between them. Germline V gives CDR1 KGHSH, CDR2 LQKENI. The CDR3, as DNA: TGTGCCAGCTCACCCCGTCCGGGAGTGTCCTACGAGCAGTACTTC. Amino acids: CASSPRPGVSYEQYF.

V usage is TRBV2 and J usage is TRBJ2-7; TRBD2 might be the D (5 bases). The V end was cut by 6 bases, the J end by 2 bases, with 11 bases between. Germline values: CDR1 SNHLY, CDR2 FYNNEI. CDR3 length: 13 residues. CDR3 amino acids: CASRVGVTYEQYF. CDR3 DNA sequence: TGTGCCAGCAGAGTCGGGGTTACCTACGAGCAGTACTTC.

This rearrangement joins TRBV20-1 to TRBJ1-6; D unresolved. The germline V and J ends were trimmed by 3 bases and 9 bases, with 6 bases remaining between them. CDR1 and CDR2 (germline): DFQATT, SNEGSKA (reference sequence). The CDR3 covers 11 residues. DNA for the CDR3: TGCAGTGCTAGGTCCGGTTCACCCCTCCACTTT. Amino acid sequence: CSARSGSPLHF.

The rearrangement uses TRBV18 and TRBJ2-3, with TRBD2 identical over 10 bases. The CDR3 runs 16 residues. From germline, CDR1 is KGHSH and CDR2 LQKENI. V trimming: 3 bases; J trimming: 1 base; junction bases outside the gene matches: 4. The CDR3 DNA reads TGTGCCAGCTCACCGACCGGGACTAGCGGCACAGATACGCAGTATTTT. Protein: CASSPTGTSGTDTQYF.

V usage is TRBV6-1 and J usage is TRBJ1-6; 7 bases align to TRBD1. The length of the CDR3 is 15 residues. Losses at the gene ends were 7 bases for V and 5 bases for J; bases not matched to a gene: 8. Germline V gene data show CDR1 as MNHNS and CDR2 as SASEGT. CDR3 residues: CASTQRDRDNSPLHF. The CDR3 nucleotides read TGTGCCAGCACTCAGAGGGACAGAGATAATTCACCCCTCCACTTT.

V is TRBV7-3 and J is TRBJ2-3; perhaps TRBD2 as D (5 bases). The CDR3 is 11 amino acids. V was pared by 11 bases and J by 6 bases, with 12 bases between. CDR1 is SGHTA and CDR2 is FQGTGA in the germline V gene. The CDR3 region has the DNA TGTGCCTCCAGCGGTGGGGATACGCAGTATTTT. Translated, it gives CASSGGDTQYF.

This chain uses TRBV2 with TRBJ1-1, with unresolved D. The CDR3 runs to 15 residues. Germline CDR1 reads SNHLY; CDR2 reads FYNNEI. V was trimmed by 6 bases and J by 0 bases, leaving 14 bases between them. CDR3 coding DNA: TGTGCCAGCAGGCAGCCAGGCAGTTTGAACACTGAAGCTTTCTTT. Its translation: CASRQPGSLNTEAFF.

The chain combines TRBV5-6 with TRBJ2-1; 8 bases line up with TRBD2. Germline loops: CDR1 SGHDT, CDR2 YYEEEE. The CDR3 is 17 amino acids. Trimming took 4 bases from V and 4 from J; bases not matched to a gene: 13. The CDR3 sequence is CASSLLQRGSPYNEQFF. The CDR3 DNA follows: TGTGCCAGCAGCCTTCTTCAGCGGGGGAGTCCTTACAATGAGCAGTTCTTC.

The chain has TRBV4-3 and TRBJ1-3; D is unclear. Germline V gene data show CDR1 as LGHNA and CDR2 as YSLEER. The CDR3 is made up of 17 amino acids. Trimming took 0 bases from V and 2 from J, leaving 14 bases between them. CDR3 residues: CASSQDTGYAAGNTIYF. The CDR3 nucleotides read TGCGCCAGCAGCCAAGATACGGGGTACGCCGCTGGAAACACCATATATTTT.

CDR3 coding DNA: TGTGCCAGCAGCCCCCCCGGGGTACAGGGAAATGAGCAGTTCTTC. Its protein product is CASSPPGVQGNEQFF. The rearrangement uses TRBV5-4 and TRBJ2-1; D is possibly TRBD1 (6 bases). V lost 4 bases to trimming and J lost 7 bases, with 18 bases between them. From germline, CDR1 is SGHNT and CDR2 YYREEE (reference sequence). The CDR3 runs 15 residues.

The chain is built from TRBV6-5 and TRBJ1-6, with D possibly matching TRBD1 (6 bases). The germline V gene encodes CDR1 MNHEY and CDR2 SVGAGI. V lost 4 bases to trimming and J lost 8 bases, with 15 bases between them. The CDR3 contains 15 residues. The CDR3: CASSLSGVYDSPLHF. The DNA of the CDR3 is TGTGCCAGCAGTTTATCAGGGGTATATGATTCACCCCTCCACTTT.

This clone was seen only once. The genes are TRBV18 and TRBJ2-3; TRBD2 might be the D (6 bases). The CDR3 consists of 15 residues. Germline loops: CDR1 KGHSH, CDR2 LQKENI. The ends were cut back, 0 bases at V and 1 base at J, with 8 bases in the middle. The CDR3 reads CASSPPSGGTDTQYF. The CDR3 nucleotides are TGTGCCAGCTCACCACCATCGGGGGGCACAGATACGCAGTATTTT. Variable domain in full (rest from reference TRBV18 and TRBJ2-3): NAGVMQNPRHLVRRRGQEARLRCSPMKGHSHVYWYRQLPEEGLKFMVYLQKENIIDESGMPKERFSAEFPKEGPSILRIQQVVRGDSAAYFCASSPPSGGTDTQYFGPGTRLTVL.

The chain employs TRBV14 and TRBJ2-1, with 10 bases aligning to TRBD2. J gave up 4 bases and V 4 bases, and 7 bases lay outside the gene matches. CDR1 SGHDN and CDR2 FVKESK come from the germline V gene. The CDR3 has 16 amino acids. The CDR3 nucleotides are TGTGCCAGCAGCCCCCCAGCGGGAGGGATTTACAATGAGCAGTTCTTC. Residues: CASSPPAGGIYNEQFF. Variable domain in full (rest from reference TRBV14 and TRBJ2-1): EAGVTQFPSHSVIEKGQTVTLRCDPISGHDNLYWYRRVMGKEIKFLLHFVKESKQDESGMPNNRFLAERTGGTYSTLKVQPAELEDSGVYFCASSPPAGGIYNEQFFGPGTRLTVL.

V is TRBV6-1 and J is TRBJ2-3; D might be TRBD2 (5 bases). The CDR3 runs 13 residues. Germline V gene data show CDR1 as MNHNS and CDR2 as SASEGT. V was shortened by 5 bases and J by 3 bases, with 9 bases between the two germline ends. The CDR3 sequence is CASSSWETDTQYF. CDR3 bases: TGTGCCAGCAGTTCCTGGGAGACAGATACGCAGTATTTT.